A selection of T cell receptor beta chains follows, all from one sample in a study of T cells in Graves' hyperthyroidism and ophthalmopathy. MiXCR, applied by TCRdb to the multiplex PCR reads, yields one record per CDR3 protein. Of about 700,000 distinct CDR3 sequences listed, 45% are singletons. Input material: peripheral blood or thyroid tissue (not recorded which). These receptor sequences come from an adult man with Graves' disease, either hyperthyroidism or ophthalmopathy (not recorded which). Each CDR3 is given with its conserved first and last residue. D genes are given only for firm matches. Not every row has a clone size; where given, it reads once, few, many or a size class.

j_call | v_call | clone_size | d_call | cdr3_nt | cdr3_aa
TRBJ2-7 | TRBV2 | NA | TRBD1 | TGTGCCAGCAGACCAGGGACAGGGATCTCCTCCGAGCAGTACTTC | CASRPGTGISSEQYF
TRBJ1-1 | TRBV13 | few | NA | TGTGCCAGCAGCTACCAGGGCGGAGTCACTGAAGCTTTCTTT | CASSYQGGVTEAFF
TRBJ1-6 | TRBV12-3/TRBV12-4 | NA | NA | TGTGCCAGCAGCCAAGGTTGGGGAGGATCACCCCTCCACTTT | CASSQGWGGSPLHF
TRBJ1-2 | TRBV12-3/TRBV12-4 | NA | TRBD1 | TGTGCCAGCACTGAACAGGGGGCTGACGGCTACACCTTC | CASTEQGADGYTF
TRBJ2-7 | TRBV10-3 | many | NA | TGTGCCATCAGTGGGGGGGGCCATGAGGGCGAGCAGTACTTC | CAISGGGHEGEQYF
TRBJ2-7 | TRBV10-3 | many | TRBD2 | TGTGCCATCGAAGGAGCGGGAGGGAGCGAGCAGTACTTC | CAIEGAGGSEQYF
TRBJ2-5 | TRBV7-9 | many | NA | TGTGCCAGCAGCTCTGGACGGGATGGGGCCCAGTACTTC | CASSSGRDGAQYF
TRBJ1-4 | TRBV12-3/TRBV12-4 | once | NA | TGTGCCAGCGGAAGAAACAATGAAAAACTGTTTTTT | CASGRNNEKLFF
TRBJ1-5 | TRBV19 | NA | NA | TGTGCCAGTAGTATAGATCTCTGGGTCCAGCCCCAGCATTTT | CASSIDLWVQPQHF
TRBJ1-5 | TRBV25-1 | NA | NA | TGTGCCAGCAGTGCTAGCCAGGGGAGTGGGAATCAGCCCCAGCATTTT | CASSASQGSGNQPQHF
TRBJ2-7 | TRBV10-3 | NA | NA | TGTGCCATCAGGGTTCAGGGGGGGGACGAGCAGTACTTC | CAIRVQGGDEQYF